The clone carrying this TCR beta chain was recorded at least ten times. The data stem from a study of regulatory T cells in long-lasting Graves disease. The CDR3 totals 13 residues. The V and J ends lost 4 bases and 13 bases respectively, with 17 bases between them. The germline gives CDR1 SNHLY, CDR2 FYNNEI. Stated time point: newly diagnosed GD, antithyroid drugs for less than 3 months. Making the TCR library involved RNA that had been extracted from PBMCs. Arm-PCR with iRepertoire HTBI primers amplified the CDR3 regions for these TCR beta libraries. TCRdb re-analysed the multiplex PCR reads in MiXCR, keeping a single row per CDR3 protein. The data show 350,000 to 450,000 distinct CDR3 sequences, with roughly 10% seen just once and approximately 17% held by the top ten. This sample was shared with a second study, whose subject was T cells in Graves' hyperthyroidism and ophthalmopathy.

This clonotype originated in a woman younger than 30 with Graves disease. J is TRBJ2-4 and V is TRBV2; D is undetermined. Sequencing was performed on peripheral blood mononuclear cells (PBMCs), taken at new diagnosis, from a patient treated with antithyroid drugs. CDR3 coding DNA: TGTGCCAGCAGTGGCGGCATGGGCCTAATCCAGTACTTC. Amino acids: CASSGGMGLIQYF.